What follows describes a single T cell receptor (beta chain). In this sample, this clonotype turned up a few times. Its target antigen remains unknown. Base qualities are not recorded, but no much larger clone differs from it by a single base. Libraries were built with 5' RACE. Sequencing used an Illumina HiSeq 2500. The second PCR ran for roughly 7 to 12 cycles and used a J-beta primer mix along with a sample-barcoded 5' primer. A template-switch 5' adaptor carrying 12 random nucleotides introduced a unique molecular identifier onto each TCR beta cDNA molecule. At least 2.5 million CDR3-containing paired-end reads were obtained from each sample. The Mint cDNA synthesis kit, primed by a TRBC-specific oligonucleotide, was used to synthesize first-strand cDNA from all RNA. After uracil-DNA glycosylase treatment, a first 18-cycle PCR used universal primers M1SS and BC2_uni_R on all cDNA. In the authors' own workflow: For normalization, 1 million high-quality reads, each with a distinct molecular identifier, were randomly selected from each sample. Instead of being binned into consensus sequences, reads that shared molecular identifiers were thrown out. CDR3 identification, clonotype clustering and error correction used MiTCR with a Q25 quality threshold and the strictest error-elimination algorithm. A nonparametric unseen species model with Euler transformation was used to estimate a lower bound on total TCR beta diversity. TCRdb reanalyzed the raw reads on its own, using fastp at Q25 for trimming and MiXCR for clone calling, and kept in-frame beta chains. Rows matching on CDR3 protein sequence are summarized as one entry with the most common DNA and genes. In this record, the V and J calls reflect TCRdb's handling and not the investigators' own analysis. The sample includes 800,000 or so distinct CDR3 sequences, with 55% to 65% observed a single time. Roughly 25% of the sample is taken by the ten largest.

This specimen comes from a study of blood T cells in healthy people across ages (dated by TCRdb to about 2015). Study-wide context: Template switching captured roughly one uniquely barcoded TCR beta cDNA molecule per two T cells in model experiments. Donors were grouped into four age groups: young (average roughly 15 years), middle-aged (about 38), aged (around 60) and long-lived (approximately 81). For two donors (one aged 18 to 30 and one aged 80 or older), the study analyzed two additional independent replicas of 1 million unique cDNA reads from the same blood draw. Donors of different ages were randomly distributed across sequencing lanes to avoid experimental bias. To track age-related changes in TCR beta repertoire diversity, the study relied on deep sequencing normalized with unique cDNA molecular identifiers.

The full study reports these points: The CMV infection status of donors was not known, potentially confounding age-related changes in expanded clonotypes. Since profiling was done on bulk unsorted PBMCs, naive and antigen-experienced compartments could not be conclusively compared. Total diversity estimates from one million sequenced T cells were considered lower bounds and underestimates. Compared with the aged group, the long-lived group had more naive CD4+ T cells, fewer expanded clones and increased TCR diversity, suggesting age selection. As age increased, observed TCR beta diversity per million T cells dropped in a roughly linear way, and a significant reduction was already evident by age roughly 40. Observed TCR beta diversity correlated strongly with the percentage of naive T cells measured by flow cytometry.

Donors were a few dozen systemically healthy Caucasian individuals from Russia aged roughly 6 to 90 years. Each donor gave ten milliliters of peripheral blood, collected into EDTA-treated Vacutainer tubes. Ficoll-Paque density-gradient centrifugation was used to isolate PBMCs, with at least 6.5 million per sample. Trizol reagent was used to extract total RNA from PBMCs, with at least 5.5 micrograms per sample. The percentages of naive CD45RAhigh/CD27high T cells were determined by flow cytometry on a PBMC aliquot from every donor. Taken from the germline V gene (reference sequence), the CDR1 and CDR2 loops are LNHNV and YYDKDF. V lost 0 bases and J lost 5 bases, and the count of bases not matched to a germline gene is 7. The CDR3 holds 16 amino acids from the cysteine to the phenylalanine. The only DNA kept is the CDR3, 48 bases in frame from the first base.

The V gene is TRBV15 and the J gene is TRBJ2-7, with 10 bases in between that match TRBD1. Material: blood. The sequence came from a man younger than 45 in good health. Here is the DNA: TGTGCCACCAGCAGAGATCCGCCGGGACAGGGGAACGAGCAGTACTTC. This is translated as CATSRDPPGQGNEQYF.